The TCR beta chain under discussion was sequenced for a study of blood T cell repertoires in COVID-19. Produced via immunoSEQ multiplex PCR; TCRdb's table is partial and in-frame only. The top ten hold less than 5.5% of the sample, which has about 63,000 clones, over 75% seen once. This clone showed up just once. The germline CDR1 and CDR2 sequences are LNHNV and YYDKDF (reference sequence). CDR3 length: 14 residues. Between the trimmed V and J ends, which lost 2 bases and 5 bases, there was a span of 12 bases. The sequence was obtained from a human donor in a cohort sampled during active COVID-19. The V and J genes are TRBV15 and TRBJ2-5; tentative D call: TRBD1 (6 bases). Sequenced input: peripheral blood. CDR3 coding DNA: TGTGCCACCAGCAGATCACCTACAGGGGAGACCCAGTACTTC. Translating it yields CATSRSPTGETQYF.